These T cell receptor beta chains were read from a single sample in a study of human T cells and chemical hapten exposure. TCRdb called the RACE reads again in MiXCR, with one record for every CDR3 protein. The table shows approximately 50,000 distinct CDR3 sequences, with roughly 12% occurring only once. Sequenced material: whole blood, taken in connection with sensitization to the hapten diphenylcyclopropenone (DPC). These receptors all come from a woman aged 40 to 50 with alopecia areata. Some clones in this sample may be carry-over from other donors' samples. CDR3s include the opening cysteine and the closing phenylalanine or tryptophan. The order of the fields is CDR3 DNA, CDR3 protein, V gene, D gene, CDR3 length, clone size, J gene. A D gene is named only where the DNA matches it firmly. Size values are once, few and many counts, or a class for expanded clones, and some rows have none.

CDR3nt: TGCAGTGCTGCATTTAGCGGGGGGGCCTCCGAGCAGTACTTC; CDR3aa: CSAAFSGGASEQYF; v_gene: TRBV20-1; d_gene: TRBD2; len: 14; abundance: NA; j_gene: TRBJ2-7
CDR3nt: TGTGCCAGCAGCTTAGTCGCTGAAGCTTTCTTT; CDR3aa: CASSLVAEAFF; v_gene: TRBV7-9; d_gene: NA; len: 11; abundance: few; j_gene: TRBJ1-1
CDR3nt: TGTGCCAGCAGCTCTAGACAGAGCTCCTACAATGAGCAGTTCTTC; CDR3aa: CASSSRQSSYNEQFF; v_gene: TRBV5-4; d_gene: NA; len: 15; abundance: many; j_gene: TRBJ2-1
CDR3nt: TGTGCCAGCAGCTTAGGACTAGCGGGAGGTGGACAAGAGACCCAGTACTTC; CDR3aa: CASSLGLAGGGQETQYF; v_gene: TRBV7-6; d_gene: TRBD2; len: 17; abundance: many; j_gene: TRBJ2-5
CDR3nt: TGTGCCTGGAGCCCGACAGACAATGAGCAGTTCTTC; CDR3aa: CAWSPTDNEQFF; v_gene: TRBV30; d_gene: NA; len: 12; abundance: few; j_gene: TRBJ2-1
CDR3nt: TGTGCCAGCAGCGCGACGAAAGGTGGGGGACTCCACTTT; CDR3aa: CASSATKGGGLHF; v_gene: TRBV7-9; d_gene: NA; len: 13; abundance: once; j_gene: TRBJ1-6
CDR3nt: TGTGCCAGCAGTGAAAACGCCAGGGGGCCTTTAGAGACCCAGTACTTC; CDR3aa: CASSENARGPLETQYF; v_gene: TRBV25-1; d_gene: TRBD1; len: 16; abundance: few; j_gene: TRBJ2-5
CDR3nt: TGTGCCAGCAGCACTTATACAGGTCAGGAGACCCAGTACTTC; CDR3aa: CASSTYTGQETQYF; v_gene: TRBV7-2; d_gene: NA; len: 14; abundance: NA; j_gene: TRBJ2-5
CDR3nt: TGTGCCTGGGGCTTCGGGAACACTGAAGCTTTCTTT; CDR3aa: CAWGFGNTEAFF; v_gene: TRBV30; d_gene: NA; len: 12; abundance: few; j_gene: TRBJ1-1
CDR3nt: TGTGCCAGCAGCCTCGATAGCAATCAGCCCCAGCATTTT; CDR3aa: CASSLDSNQPQHF; v_gene: TRBV7-2; d_gene: NA; len: 13; abundance: many; j_gene: TRBJ1-5
CDR3nt: TGTGCCAGCTCACCACTCCAGGACACCCGCTACGAGCAGTACTTC; CDR3aa: CASSPLQDTRYEQYF; v_gene: TRBV18; d_gene: NA; len: 15; abundance: few; j_gene: TRBJ2-7
CDR3nt: TGCAGCGTTGAAGCGGACAGGGCCACTGAAGCTTTCTTT; CDR3aa: CSVEADRATEAFF; v_gene: TRBV29-1; d_gene: TRBD1; len: 13; abundance: NA; j_gene: TRBJ1-1
CDR3nt: TGTGCCAGCAGCCCCGGGGGAGAAGAGCAGTTCTTC; CDR3aa: CASSPGGEEQFF; v_gene: TRBV7-6; d_gene: NA; len: 12; abundance: many; j_gene: TRBJ2-1
CDR3nt: TGTGCCAGCAGCTTAGATCGTCAGGGTGGCAATCAGCCCCAGCATTTT; CDR3aa: CASSLDRQGGNQPQHF; v_gene: TRBV11-2; d_gene: NA; len: 16; abundance: many; j_gene: TRBJ1-5
CDR3nt: TGTGCCAGCAGCTCTCTACGGCGGAGCTCCTACGAGCAGTACTTC; CDR3aa: CASSSLRRSSYEQYF; v_gene: TRBV11-2; d_gene: NA; len: 15; abundance: NA; j_gene: TRBJ2-7
CDR3nt: TGTGCCAGCTCGGGACAGAGCAACACTGAAGCTTTCTTT; CDR3aa: CASSGQSNTEAFF; v_gene: TRBV18; d_gene: TRBD1; len: 13; abundance: NA; j_gene: TRBJ1-1
CDR3nt: TGTGCCAGCAGCTTAGGGGACAGGGTGAATGAGCAGTTCTTC; CDR3aa: CASSLGDRVNEQFF; v_gene: TRBV7-9; d_gene: TRBD1; len: 14; abundance: NA; j_gene: TRBJ2-1
CDR3nt: TGCAGTGCTAGAGATCCCCAGGCAGATACGCAGTATTTT; CDR3aa: CSARDPQADTQYF; v_gene: TRBV20-1; d_gene: NA; len: 13; abundance: many; j_gene: TRBJ2-3
CDR3nt: TGTGCCAGCAGTCCCCAGGTCCAGGGGAGAAATGAGCAGTTCTTC; CDR3aa: CASSPQVQGRNEQFF; v_gene: TRBV28; d_gene: NA; len: 15; abundance: NA; j_gene: TRBJ2-1
CDR3nt: TGTGCCAGCACGGGGTCGGGACTAGCGGGCGGAGAGACCCAGTACTTC; CDR3aa: CASTGSGLAGGETQYF; v_gene: TRBV7-9; d_gene: TRBD2; len: 16; abundance: NA; j_gene: TRBJ2-5
CDR3nt: TGCGCCAGCAGCTTTTTGGGACGGCCGGGAGAGACCCAGTACTTC; CDR3aa: CASSFLGRPGETQYF; v_gene: TRBV5-1; d_gene: NA; len: 15; abundance: NA; j_gene: TRBJ2-5
CDR3nt: TGTGCCAGCAGCTTAAGCGGAGTGAGGGGCAATGAGCAGTTCTTC; CDR3aa: CASSLSGVRGNEQFF; v_gene: TRBV7-6; d_gene: NA; len: 15; abundance: NA; j_gene: TRBJ2-1
CDR3nt: TGTGCCAGTAGTCCCGCGGGAGGCGGATACGAGCAGTACTTC; CDR3aa: CASSPAGGGYEQYF; v_gene: TRBV19; d_gene: TRBD2; len: 14; abundance: NA; j_gene: TRBJ2-7
CDR3nt: TGTGCCAGCAGTTACATGGCCGACTCTGGAAACACCATATATTTT; CDR3aa: CASSYMADSGNTIYF; v_gene: TRBV6-5; d_gene: NA; len: 15; abundance: many; j_gene: TRBJ1-3
CDR3nt: TGTGCCAGCAGGCCCCCAGCGCAGGACACCGGGGAGCTGTTTTTT; CDR3aa: CASRPPAQDTGELFF; v_gene: TRBV19; d_gene: NA; len: 15; abundance: NA; j_gene: TRBJ2-2
CDR3nt: TGTGCCAGCCGGGGCTTGAACACTGAAGCTTTCTTT; CDR3aa: CASRGLNTEAFF; v_gene: TRBV7-8; d_gene: NA; len: 12; abundance: many; j_gene: TRBJ1-1
CDR3nt: TGCGCCAGCAGGAATCAGGGGGCGCGGACTGAAGCTTTCTTT; CDR3aa: CASRNQGARTEAFF; v_gene: TRBV10-1; d_gene: TRBD1; len: 14; abundance: many; j_gene: TRBJ1-1
CDR3nt: TGTGCCAGTACCCACACCGGGACTAACAACCGGGGGACCCAGTACTTC; CDR3aa: CASTHTGTNNRGTQYF; v_gene: TRBV19; d_gene: TRBD2; len: 16; abundance: many; j_gene: TRBJ2-5
CDR3nt: TGTGCCAGATTATTGGCAGCACATTTT; CDR3aa: CARLLAAHF; v_gene: TRBV11-3; d_gene: NA; len: 9; abundance: few; j_gene: TRBJ1-3
CDR3nt: TGTGCCAGTAGGGGACTAACCTTCAACAATGAGCAGTTCTTC; CDR3aa: CASRGLTFNNEQFF; v_gene: TRBV11-2; d_gene: TRBD2; len: 14; abundance: many; j_gene: TRBJ2-1
CDR3nt: TGTGCCAGCAGTTATGGGCATGCCAGGGGAGGTGGTGAGCAGTACTTC; CDR3aa: CASSYGHARGGGEQYF; v_gene: TRBV6-2/TRBV6-3; d_gene: NA; len: 16; abundance: many; j_gene: TRBJ2-7
CDR3nt: TGTGCCAGCAGCCCCGAGACCCAGTACGAGCAGTACTTC; CDR3aa: CASSPETQYEQYF; v_gene: TRBV7-9; d_gene: NA; len: 13; abundance: many; j_gene: TRBJ2-7
CDR3nt: TGTGCCAGCAGCTTAGTTTGGTCAGAAGAGACCCAGTACTTC; CDR3aa: CASSLVWSEETQYF; v_gene: TRBV11-2; d_gene: NA; len: 14; abundance: few; j_gene: TRBJ2-5
CDR3nt: TGTGCCAGCAGTCAGCAGCGTGGGACAGGGGAGGGCTACACCTTC; CDR3aa: CASSQQRGTGEGYTF; v_gene: TRBV5-4; d_gene: TRBD1; len: 15; abundance: many; j_gene: TRBJ1-2
CDR3nt: TGCGCCAGCAGCCAAGTCCTGCAGGGGGCTTCTGGAAACACCATATATTTT; CDR3aa: CASSQVLQGASGNTIYF; v_gene: TRBV4-3; d_gene: TRBD1; len: 17; abundance: few; j_gene: TRBJ1-3
CDR3nt: TGTGCCAGCAGTGCCCCGACAGGGGCAGAGACCCAGTACTTC; CDR3aa: CASSAPTGAETQYF; v_gene: TRBV28; d_gene: TRBD1; len: 14; abundance: NA; j_gene: TRBJ2-5
CDR3nt: TGTGCCAGCAGCTTAGAGGGACCCCCTGGCTACACCTTC; CDR3aa: CASSLEGPPGYTF; v_gene: TRBV7-9; d_gene: NA; len: 13; abundance: many; j_gene: TRBJ1-2
CDR3nt: TGTGCAAGTCGCCGAGGGGGCCCTGGGAGGCCACCCCTCCACTTT; CDR3aa: CASRRGGPGRPPLHF; v_gene: TRBV12-2; d_gene: NA; len: 15; abundance: few; j_gene: TRBJ1-6
CDR3nt: TGCAGTGCTAGCCCGGGGAACTCTGGAAACACCATATATTTT; CDR3aa: CSASPGNSGNTIYF; v_gene: TRBV20-1; d_gene: NA; len: 14; abundance: many; j_gene: TRBJ1-3
CDR3nt: TGTGCCAGCAGCCCTAGCGGGAGGGCCCACGAGCAGTACTTC; CDR3aa: CASSPSGRAHEQYF; v_gene: TRBV7-9; d_gene: TRBD2; len: 14; abundance: many; j_gene: TRBJ2-7
CDR3nt: TGTGCCAGCAGCCAGCAGGGGCAGGGCCAGCCCCAGCATTTT; CDR3aa: CASSQQGQGQPQHF; v_gene: TRBV14; d_gene: NA; len: 14; abundance: many; j_gene: TRBJ1-5
CDR3nt: TGTGCCAGCAGTCCCGATTGGCTGAACACTGAAGCTTTCTTT; CDR3aa: CASSPDWLNTEAFF; v_gene: TRBV6-5; d_gene: NA; len: 14; abundance: NA; j_gene: TRBJ1-1
CDR3nt: TGTGCCAGCAGCCCCAGGATTAACGGGGAGCTGTTTTTT; CDR3aa: CASSPRINGELFF; v_gene: TRBV14; d_gene: NA; len: 13; abundance: many; j_gene: TRBJ2-2
CDR3nt: TGTGCCACCAGCACTGGTGCAACTCTATGGGACCACGAGGCAGATACGCAGTATTTT; CDR3aa: CATSTGATLWDHEADTQYF; v_gene: TRBV15; d_gene: NA; len: 19; abundance: few; j_gene: TRBJ2-3
CDR3nt: TGTGCCAGCAGTACGCCCCGATTGGTCAACGTGGCTGAAGCTTTCTTT; CDR3aa: CASSTPRLVNVAEAFF; v_gene: TRBV6-6; d_gene: NA; len: 16; abundance: many; j_gene: TRBJ1-1
CDR3nt: TGCGCCAGCAGCTTGGGACAGGGTCTCTATACTGAAGCTTTCTTT; CDR3aa: CASSLGQGLYTEAFF; v_gene: TRBV5-1; d_gene: TRBD1; len: 15; abundance: many; j_gene: TRBJ1-1
CDR3nt: TGTGCCAGCAGCAAAGTTCCGGGACAGAACTATGGCTACACCTTC; CDR3aa: CASSKVPGQNYGYTF; v_gene: TRBV21-1; d_gene: NA; len: 15; abundance: many; j_gene: TRBJ1-2
CDR3nt: TGTGCCAGCACCCTACCAGGGGCTTCAGGAAACACCATATATTTT; CDR3aa: CASTLPGASGNTIYF; v_gene: TRBV12-3/TRBV12-4; d_gene: NA; len: 15; abundance: NA; j_gene: TRBJ1-3
CDR3nt: TGTGCCAGCTCACCCCAAAGGGGGGAGACCCAGTACTTC; CDR3aa: CASSPQRGETQYF; v_gene: TRBV18; d_gene: NA; len: 13; abundance: few; j_gene: TRBJ2-5
CDR3nt: TGCAGTGCTAGAGACATAATGCATCTAGCGGTAGCGGTAGATACGCAGTATTTT; CDR3aa: CSARDIMHLAVAVDTQYF; v_gene: TRBV20-1; d_gene: TRBD2; len: 18; abundance: NA; j_gene: TRBJ2-3
CDR3nt: TGTGCCACCTTTGGGGACTCCTACAATGAGCAGTTCTTC; CDR3aa: CATFGDSYNEQFF; v_gene: TRBV5-4; d_gene: NA; len: 13; abundance: NA; j_gene: TRBJ2-1
CDR3nt: TGTGCCAGCAGCCACGGACAGGGAAACTACAATGAGCAGTTCTTC; CDR3aa: CASSHGQGNYNEQFF; v_gene: TRBV7-9; d_gene: TRBD1; len: 15; abundance: few; j_gene: TRBJ2-1
CDR3nt: TGCAGTGCTTTATCCGACAGGGGAAACTATGGCTACACCTTC; CDR3aa: CSALSDRGNYGYTF; v_gene: TRBV20-1; d_gene: TRBD1; len: 14; abundance: many; j_gene: TRBJ1-2